This TCR beta chain was sequenced during a study of shared T cell receptors in the human thymus. Germline CDR1 is ENHRY and CDR2 is SYGVKD. The CDR3 is 15 residues long. V gave up 2 bases and J gave up 5 bases; unmatched junction bases: 7. This table comes from immunoSEQ multiplex PCR, and its TCRdb copy is limited to in-frame clones, with some not included. The sample lists hundreds of thousands of clones, approximately 85% occurring once. The data were also submitted as part of a second study, on human thymus T cells. This second study says: The people who donated were healthy Finnish babies having corrective surgery for congenital heart defects. Among thymic and blood repertoires, usage of V and J genes appeared biased.

Sequencing input: thymocytes. V gene TRBV10-3 combines with J gene TRBJ1-1; 8 bases are shared with TRBD1. The sequence came from a girl under three years old with a congenital heart defect. The CDR3 region has the DNA TGTGCCATCAGTGAGACCTGGACAGGGAGGACTGAAGCTTTCTTT. This sequence encodes CAISETWTGRTEAFF.